Listed here are 26 T cell receptor beta chains from one sample, sequenced in a study of blood T cell repertoires in COVID-19. Method: immunoSEQ multiplex PCR; TCRdb's copy keeps in-frame clones and lacks some. The sample contains around 310,000 clones, around 90% of which appear only once. The sequencing sample was made of peripheral blood. These receptors were obtained from a middle-aged woman with COVID-19, enrolled during active disease.

The chain couples TRBV9 to TRBJ2-1; D gene ambiguous. CDR3 length: 14 residues. Germline V gives CDR1 SGDLS, CDR2 YYNGEE. The germline V and J ends were trimmed by 0 bases and 4 bases, with 8 bases remaining between them. The CDR3 DNA sequence: TGTGCCAGCAGCGTAGGAGACTTTTACAATGAGCAGTTCTTC. It codes for CASSVGDFYNEQFF.

The chain's CDR3 is CASSFPGDEQYF. In nucleotides, the CDR3 is TGTGCCAGCAGTTTCCCCGGGGACGAGCAGTACTTC. This chain connects TRBV27 to TRBJ2-7, with a weak D call TRBD2 (5 bases). This CDR3 comprises 12 residues. Germline V gene data show CDR1 as MNHEY and CDR2 as SMNVEV (reference sequence). V was pared by 3 bases and J by 5 bases, with 8 bases between.

The chain joins TRBV6-1 to TRBJ1-5; D not resolved. V was trimmed by 2 bases and J by 6 bases, leaving 11 bases between them. CDR3 length equals 14 residues. Germline V gene lookup returns CDR1 MNHNS and CDR2 SASEGT. CDR3 bases: TGTGCCAGCAGTGAAATCGGGGTGGGTCAGCCCCAGCATTTT. Translation gives CASSEIGVGQPQHF.

The chain recombines TRBV9 with TRBJ1-6; D is unclear. With 0 bases removed from V and 8 bases from J, the gap between germline ends came to 6 bases. CDR1 and CDR2 from the germline V gene are SGDLS and YYNGEE. CDR3 length: 13 residues. CDR3 residues: CASSVVEDSPLHF. The CDR3 bases are TGTGCCAGCAGCGTAGTTGAGGATTCACCCCTCCACTTT.

In DNA, the CDR3 is TGCAGCGTTCTGGAGGAGGTAAAGCAAGGCTACACCTTC. It encodes CSVLEEVKQGYTF. This rearrangement joins TRBV29-1 to TRBJ1-2; no reliable D call. This CDR3 is 13 amino acids long. Germline CDR1 and CDR2: SQVTM and ANQGSEA. V was clipped by 5 bases and J by 8 bases, with 18 bases between them.

The rearrangement uses TRBV2 and TRBJ1-2; 7 bases agree with TRBD1. This CDR3 has 15 amino acids. Germline values: CDR1 SNHLY, CDR2 FYNNEI. With 4 bases clipped from V and 6 bases from J, the junction kept 11 bases outside the gene matches. The CDR3 DNA is TGTGCCAGCAGTGCAGACAGGGCCCGGGCGGATGGCTACACCTTC. This sequence encodes CASSADRARADGYTF. The complete variable domain, with remaining parts taken from reference TRBV2 and TRBJ1-2, reads EPEVTQTPSHQVTQMGQEVILRCVPISNHLYFYWYRQILGQKVEFLVSFYNNEISEKSEIFDDQFSVERPDGSNFTLKIRSTKLEDSAMYFCASSADRARADGYTFGSGTRLTVV.

This clone came up once. The rearrangement joins TRBV28 to TRBJ1-5; D might be TRBD1 (5 bases). Deletions cut 6 bases from V and 11 bases from J, with 20 bases between. The CDR3 has 14 amino acids. Germline V gene data show CDR1 as MDHEN and CDR2 as SYDVKM. The CDR3 DNA is TGTGCCAGCAGCACCCCGGGAGGGGTTGTAGCCCAGCATTTT. It is translated as CASSTPGGVVAQHF.

The chain recombines TRBV6-5 with TRBJ2-7; 8 bases align to TRBD2. The CDR3 extends over 14 amino acids. Per germline, CDR1 MNHEY and CDR2 SVGAGI. J was trimmed by 0 bases and V by 4 bases; bases with no gene match: 2. The CDR3 DNA reads TGTGCCAGCAGTTCTAGCGGGTCCTCCTACGAGCAGTACTTC. Translating gives CASSSSGSSYEQYF.

The chain joins TRBV15 to TRBJ1-3; TRBD1 agrees at 9 bases. This CDR3 is 18 amino acids long. The V gene's germline CDR1 is LNHNV and CDR2 YYDKDF (reference sequence). V lost 1 base to trimming and J lost 2 bases; unmatched junction nucleotides: 9. Written as DNA, the CDR3 is TGTGCCACCAGCAGAGCAGGAGGACAGGGGTTTACTGGAAACACCATATATTTT. It specifies CATSRAGGQGFTGNTIYF.

The chain joins TRBV6-1 to TRBJ1-4, with TRBD1 matching over 7 bases. The CDR3 runs to 17 residues. V shed 2 bases, J shed 6 bases, and the junction held 12 bases outside the gene matches. The germline V gene has CDR1 MNHNS and CDR2 SASEGT. The CDR3: CASSENPTGWEDEKLFF. CDR3 sequence (DNA): TGTGCCAGCAGTGAAAACCCGACAGGGTGGGAAGATGAAAAACTGTTTTTT.

The J gene is TRBJ1-4, the V gene TRBV2; 7 nucleotides agree with TRBD1. The germline V gene encodes CDR1 SNHLY and CDR2 FYNNEI. This CDR3 spans 15 amino acids. V was pared by 3 bases and J by 7 bases, with 8 bases of the junction left unmatched. The CDR3 DNA reads TGTGCCAGCAGTGACGGCCAGGGGGGAGTTGAAAAACTGTTTTTT. It codes for CASSDGQGGVEKLFF.

The chain carries TRBV7-6 and TRBJ2-7; D not resolved. CDR1 is SGHVS, CDR2 FNYEAQ, per germline. CDR3 size: 13 residues. The V and J ends lost 0 bases and 2 bases respectively, with 5 bases between them. CDR3 bases: TGTGCCAGCAGCTTAGCAGAGACCTACGAGCAGTACTTC. Translation: CASSLAETYEQYF.

The chain has TRBV10-2 and TRBJ1-2; tentatively, D is TRBD1 (5 bases). CDR1 is WSHSY, CDR2 SAAADI, per germline. Deletions cut 2 bases from V and 8 bases from J, with 12 bases between. This CDR3 has 13 amino acids. In DNA, the CDR3 is TGCGCCAGCAGTGAGGCCCCAGGGATCGGCTACACCTTC. Translated: CASSEAPGIGYTF.

V and J are TRBV4-2 and TRBJ1-1, with TRBD1 matching 8 bases. Germline CDR1 LGHNA, CDR2 YNFKEQ. The CDR3 spans 15 residues. Losses at the gene ends were 5 bases for V and 0 bases for J; bases not matched to a gene: 5. The CDR3 reads CASSALTGVNTEAFF. CDR3 DNA sequence: TGTGCCAGCAGCGCTCTGACAGGGGTGAACACTGAAGCTTTCTTT.

The chain uses TRBV7-2 and TRBJ2-3; tentative D call: TRBD1 (5 bases). Germline V CDR1 and CDR2: SGHTA, FQGNSA. The V end was cut by 4 bases, the J end by 6 bases, with 5 bases between. CDR3 length: 11 residues. CDR3 region: CASSYRDTQYF. CDR3 bases: TGTGCCAGCAGCTACAGGGATACGCAGTATTTT. Filled out from reference TRBV7-2 and TRBJ2-3, the complete variable domain reads GAGVSQSPSNKVTEKGKDVELRCDPISGHTALYWYRQSLGQGLEFLIYFQGNSAPDKSGLPSDRFSAERTGGSVSTLTIQRTQQEDSAVYLCASSYRDTQYFGPGTRLTVL.

V gene TRBV7-9 combines with J gene TRBJ2-2, with D perhaps matching TRBD1 (6 bases). The germline CDR1 and CDR2 sequences are SEHNR and FQNEAQ (reference sequence). The CDR3 covers 17 residues. V gave up 5 bases and J gave up 0 bases, with 16 bases separating them. CDR3 amino acids: CASSPLLGQTNTGELFF. DNA of the CDR3: TGTGCCAGCAGCCCCCTATTAGGACAGACGAACACCGGGGAGCTGTTTTTT.

This clone was found once. The chain has TRBV2 and TRBJ1-4; D remains ambiguous. The CDR3 spans 13 residues. Deletions cut 3 bases from V and 3 bases from J, with 5 bases between. Germline assignment: CDR1 SNHLY and CDR2 FYNNEI. CDR3 coding DNA: TGTGCCAGCAGTGATCTCTCTAATGAAAAACTGTTTTTT. Its translation is CASSDLSNEKLFF.

V gene TRBV28 combines with J gene TRBJ1-1; D perhaps matches TRBD1 (5 bases). The CDR3 runs to 14 residues. Germline values: CDR1 MDHEN, CDR2 SYDVKM. V was shortened by 6 bases and J by 3 bases, with 14 bases between the two germline ends. CDR3 sequence (DNA): TGTGCCAGCAGAAGCGGGGGAGGGGACACTGAAGCTTTCTTT. Amino acids: CASRSGGGDTEAFF. The variable domain in full, with the rest retrieved from reference TRBV28 and TRBJ1-1, is DVKVTQSSRYLVKRTGEKVFLECVQDMDHENMFWYRQDPGLGLRLIYFSYDVKMKEKGDIPEGYSVSREKKERFSLILESASTNQTSMYLCASRSGGGDTEAFFGQGTRLTVV.

V is TRBV19 and J is TRBJ1-2, with 12 bases identical to TRBD1. Losses at the gene ends were 4 bases for V and 4 bases for J; bases not matched to a gene: 13. CDR1 is LNHDA and CDR2 is SQIVND in the germline V gene (reference sequence). The CDR3 has 18 residues. The DNA of the CDR3 is TGTGCCAGTAGTAAGGGACAGGGGGCTGCGAGGTCCCTCTATGGCTACACCTTC. The encoded protein is CASSKGQGAARSLYGYTF.

The V call is TRBV4-2, the J call TRBJ1-5; 9 nucleotides line up with TRBD1. The V gene end was trimmed by 0 bases and the J gene end by 6 bases; junction bases not matched to a gene: 9. The CDR3 length is 17 residues. Looked up from germline, CDR1 is LGHNA and CDR2 is YNFKEQ. The CDR3 nucleotides are TGTGCCAGCAGCCAAGATGGGTCGGGACAGGGAGGTCAGCCCCAGCATTTT. Translated, it gives CASSQDGSGQGGQPQHF.

V and J are TRBV9 and TRBJ1-4; D not resolved. The length of the CDR3 is 16 residues. V lost 2 bases, J lost 0 bases, and 11 bases lay in between. CDR1 is SGDLS, CDR2 YYNGEE, per germline. The CDR3 spells CASSVGENATNEKLFF. The CDR3 region has the DNA TGTGCCAGCAGCGTGGGAGAAAATGCAACTAATGAAAAACTGTTTTTT.

The genes are TRBV11-2 and TRBJ1-3; D remains ambiguous. Trimming cost V 2 bases and J 0 bases, with 8 bases left between them. The CDR3 loop spans 15 amino acids. Germline CDR1 reads SGHAT; CDR2 reads FQNNGV. CDR3 in DNA: TGTGCCAGCAGCTTAATGTCTATCTCTGGAAACACCATATATTTT. Residues: CASSLMSISGNTIYF.

The gene calls are TRBV9 and TRBJ1-2; 10 bases fit TRBD1. CDR1 SGDLS and CDR2 YYNGEE come from the germline V gene. The CDR3 runs to 16 residues. Unmatched junction bases numbered 9, after V lost 3 bases and J lost 4 bases. The CDR3 loop reads CASSAHPGQGTYGYTF. Written as DNA, the CDR3 is TGTGCCAGCAGCGCCCATCCGGGACAGGGGACCTATGGCTACACCTTC. Full variable domain (remainder filled in from reference TRBV9 and TRBJ1-2): DSGVTQTPKHLITATGQRVTLRCSPRSGDLSVYWYQQSLDQGLQFLIQYYNGEERAKGNILERFSAQQFPDLHSELNLSSLELGDSALYFCASSAHPGQGTYGYTFGSGTRLTVV.

Comments on this clone: The junction does not match germline at one end; this may be a read error. In DNA, the CDR3 is TGTGCCAGCAGTTACAGAACGTGGGCTTTGACAGACTTC. Amino acid sequence: CASSYRTWALTDF. The V and J genes are TRBV6-2 or TRBV6-3 and TRBJ2-7; D possibly corresponds to TRBD1 (5 bases). CDR3 size: 13 residues. The germline V gene encodes CDR1 MNHEY and CDR2 SVGEGT.

The CDR3 DNA reads TGCGCCAGCAGCCCTAGAGACGAAGGACAGGATCAGCCCCAGCATTTT. As protein: CASSPRDEGQDQPQHF. This sequence joins TRBV4-1 and TRBJ1-5; 7 nucleotides line up with TRBD1. The CDR3 has 16 amino acids. The V segment lost 4 bases and the J segment 5 bases; nucleotides outside the gene matches: 11. Germline lookup yields CDR1 MGHRA and CDR2 YSYEKL.

CDR3 residues: CASSLKRIRGRINQPQHF. As DNA, the CDR3 is TGTGCCAGCAGCTTAAAGAGGATCAGGGGTCGGATCAATCAGCCCCAGCATTTT. The chain carries TRBV7-9 and TRBJ1-5, with D possibly matching TRBD1 (6 bases). Per germline, CDR1 SEHNR and CDR2 FQNEAQ (reference sequence). The CDR3 spans 18 residues. V gave up 2 bases and J gave up 3 bases, with 20 bases separating them.